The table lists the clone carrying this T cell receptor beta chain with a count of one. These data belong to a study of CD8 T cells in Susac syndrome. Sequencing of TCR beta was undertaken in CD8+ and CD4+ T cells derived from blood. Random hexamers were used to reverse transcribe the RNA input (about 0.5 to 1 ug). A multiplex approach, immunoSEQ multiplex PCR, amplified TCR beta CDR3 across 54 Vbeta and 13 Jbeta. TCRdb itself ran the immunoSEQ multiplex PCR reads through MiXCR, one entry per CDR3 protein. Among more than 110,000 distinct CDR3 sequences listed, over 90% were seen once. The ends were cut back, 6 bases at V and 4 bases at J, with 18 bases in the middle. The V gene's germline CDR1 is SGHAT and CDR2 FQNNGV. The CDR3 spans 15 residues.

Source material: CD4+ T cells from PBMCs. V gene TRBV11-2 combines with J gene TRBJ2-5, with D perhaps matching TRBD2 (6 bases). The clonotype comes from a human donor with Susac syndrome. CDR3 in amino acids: CASSLLGGMGETQYF. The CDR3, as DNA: TGTGCCAGCAGTCTCCTCGGCGGGATGGGAGAGACCCAGTACTTC.